The present T cell receptor (beta chain) was sequenced within a study of OX40 agonist ivuxolimab in advanced cancers. Sequencing used immunoSEQ multiplex PCR; TCRdb keeps in-frame clones, though not all of them. The sample has around 60,000 clones, around 84% seen once. CDR1 and CDR2 (germline): SGHTA, FQGNSA. V lost 4 bases and J 0 bases, leaving 10 bases between the germline ends. The CDR3 spans 15 residues. The chain joins TRBV7-2 to TRBJ2-1; D gene uncertain. Here the sequenced sample was CD4+ or CD8+ T cells sorted from blood, taken in a trial of the OX40 agonist ivuxolimab. This sequence originates from an adult with an advanced solid tumor such as melanoma, head and neck, liver or kidney cancer. This chain's CDR3 is CASSYPLSSYNEQFF. DNA of the CDR3: TGTGCCAGCAGCTATCCCCTGAGCTCCTACAATGAGCAGTTCTTC.